Listed below are T cell receptor beta chains from one sample, sequenced in a study of identical twins. TCRdb passed the 5' RACE reads through MiXCR, listing each CDR3 protein once. The repertoire holds hundreds of thousands of distinct CDR3 sequences, roughly 6.2% seen once, with around 1.9% in the top ten. Sequences were obtained from naive T cells sorted from blood. The origin of the receptors is a man aged 18 to 29 in good health. Both conserved end residues are part of each CDR3. Fields, in order: V gene, clone size, D gene, J gene, CDR3 DNA, CDR3 protein. D genes are given only for firm matches. Size is omitted from some rows. Given values are once, few, many or a class for expanded clones.

v_call: TRBV20-1
clone_size: many
d_call: TRBD2
j_call: TRBJ2-3
cdr3_nt: TGCAGTGCCTACCCGAGCGGGAGGGCCTCAGATACGCAGTATTTT
cdr3_aa: CSAYPSGRASDTQYF

v_call: TRBV30
clone_size: -
d_call: TRBD2
j_call: TRBJ2-4
cdr3_nt: TGTGCCTGGAAACTAGCGGGGAGTACTAGCATTCAGTACTTC
cdr3_aa: CAWKLAGSTSIQYF

v_call: TRBV27
clone_size: many
d_call: TRBD1
j_call: TRBJ1-1
cdr3_nt: TGTGCCAGCAGTTCCCGACAGGGGGCAGACACTGAAGCTTTCTTT
cdr3_aa: CASSSRQGADTEAFF

v_call: TRBV19
clone_size: -
d_call: -
j_call: TRBJ1-1
cdr3_nt: TGTGCCAGTAGTATTCTGGGCAGCGGAGCTTTCTTT
cdr3_aa: CASSILGSGAFF

v_call: TRBV12-3/TRBV12-4
clone_size: many
d_call: -
j_call: TRBJ2-5
cdr3_nt: TGTGCCACCCAGCGCGAGGGAGGACCCTGGGAGACCCAGTACTTC
cdr3_aa: CATQREGGPWETQYF

v_call: TRBV11-3
clone_size: -
d_call: -
j_call: TRBJ2-7
cdr3_nt: TGTGCCAGCAGTTTAAGGAGGAATTCCGAGCAGTACTTC
cdr3_aa: CASSLRRNSEQYF

v_call: TRBV7-9
clone_size: many
d_call: -
j_call: TRBJ2-1
cdr3_nt: TGTGCCAGCAGCCGAGGTACGCTAGGGGTTATGGAGAATGAGCAGTTCTTC
cdr3_aa: CASSRGTLGVMENEQFF

v_call: TRBV7-6
clone_size: once
d_call: TRBD1
j_call: TRBJ2-1
cdr3_nt: TGTGCCAGCAGCTCAGCGGACAGGGGGTACAATGAGCAGTTCTTC
cdr3_aa: CASSSADRGYNEQFF

v_call: TRBV9
clone_size: -
d_call: -
j_call: TRBJ2-1
cdr3_nt: TGTGCCAGCAGCGGAGACGCATACAATGAGCAGTTCTTC
cdr3_aa: CASSGDAYNEQFF

v_call: TRBV20-1
clone_size: many
d_call: TRBD2
j_call: TRBJ2-2
cdr3_nt: TGCAGTGCTCCCTCCCGCGGGAGGTTCGCCGGGGAGCTGTTTTTT
cdr3_aa: CSAPSRGRFAGELFF

v_call: TRBV28
clone_size: -
d_call: -
j_call: TRBJ2-5
cdr3_nt: TGTGCCAGCAGTTTTCTTAGCGTCCAAGAGACCCAGTACTTC
cdr3_aa: CASSFLSVQETQYF

v_call: TRBV20-1
clone_size: many
d_call: TRBD1
j_call: TRBJ1-4
cdr3_nt: TGCAGTGCGGACAGGGGAAAAGAAAAACTGTTTTTT
cdr3_aa: CSADRGKEKLFF

v_call: TRBV5-1
clone_size: -
d_call: TRBD1
j_call: TRBJ1-5
cdr3_nt: TGCGCCAGCAGCTTGCACGTAGGGACAGGGGAGTATAGCAATCAGCCCCAGCATTTT
cdr3_aa: CASSLHVGTGEYSNQPQHF

v_call: TRBV20-1
clone_size: -
d_call: -
j_call: TRBJ2-2
cdr3_nt: TGCAGTGCCCTGGGGGGGGGCCTCGGGGAGCTGTTTTTT
cdr3_aa: CSALGGGLGELFF

v_call: TRBV7-8
clone_size: few
d_call: TRBD2
j_call: TRBJ2-3
cdr3_nt: TGTGCCAGCAGCTCTATAGCGGGAGAGCCTCGCGATACGCAGTATTTT
cdr3_aa: CASSSIAGEPRDTQYF

v_call: TRBV20-1
clone_size: many
d_call: -
j_call: TRBJ2-6
cdr3_nt: TGCAGTGCTAGCGGTAGCTCTGGGGCCAACGTCCTGACTTTC
cdr3_aa: CSASGSSGANVLTF

v_call: TRBV12-3/TRBV12-4
clone_size: many
d_call: TRBD1
j_call: TRBJ2-7
cdr3_nt: TGTGCCAGCAGTTTGCGGACAGGGTCTCACGAGCAGTACTTC
cdr3_aa: CASSLRTGSHEQYF

v_call: TRBV7-3
clone_size: few
d_call: -
j_call: TRBJ2-2
cdr3_nt: TGTGCCACCGGTCGGGACCACACTGGGGGGGAGCTGTTTTTT
cdr3_aa: CATGRDHTGGELFF

v_call: TRBV29-1
clone_size: -
d_call: -
j_call: TRBJ2-1
cdr3_nt: TGCAGCGTCCCCGAACCTTACAATGAGCAGTTCTTC
cdr3_aa: CSVPEPYNEQFF

v_call: TRBV20-1
clone_size: many
d_call: -
j_call: TRBJ1-1
cdr3_nt: TGCAGTGCTAGTCGGGGGGCGAACACTGAAGCTTTCTTT
cdr3_aa: CSASRGANTEAFF

v_call: TRBV5-1
clone_size: many
d_call: TRBD2
j_call: TRBJ2-1
cdr3_nt: TGCGCCAGCAGCTTGGAGACTAGCGGGAGTAATGAGCAGTTCTTC
cdr3_aa: CASSLETSGSNEQFF

v_call: TRBV28
clone_size: few
d_call: -
j_call: TRBJ2-2
cdr3_nt: TGTGCCAGCAGTTTAATCTGGCCCGGGGAGCTGTTTTTT
cdr3_aa: CASSLIWPGELFF

v_call: TRBV10-3
clone_size: many
d_call: -
j_call: TRBJ2-7
cdr3_nt: TGTGCCATCAGTGAGTCGAATCTAGTGGGGTACGAGCAGTACTTC
cdr3_aa: CAISESNLVGYEQYF

v_call: TRBV4-3
clone_size: many
d_call: -
j_call: TRBJ2-5
cdr3_nt: TGCGCCAGCAGCACTGGTGCGGACAGACAAGAGACCCAGTACTTC
cdr3_aa: CASSTGADRQETQYF

v_call: TRBV2
clone_size: many
d_call: TRBD1
j_call: TRBJ1-1
cdr3_nt: TGTGCCAGCACCGATCACGGGACAGGGGATACTGAAGCTTTCTTT
cdr3_aa: CASTDHGTGDTEAFF

v_call: TRBV4-1
clone_size: many
d_call: -
j_call: TRBJ1-1
cdr3_nt: TGCGCCAGCAGCCAGGCATTGGTCACTGAAGCTTTCTTT
cdr3_aa: CASSQALVTEAFF

v_call: TRBV10-2
clone_size: many
d_call: -
j_call: TRBJ2-2
cdr3_nt: TGCGCCAGCAAGGAGGGAGGTACCGGGGAGCTGTTTTTT
cdr3_aa: CASKEGGTGELFF

v_call: TRBV12-3/TRBV12-4
clone_size: many
d_call: -
j_call: TRBJ1-3
cdr3_nt: TGTGCCAGCAGTTTACTGGGAGGGAAGAACACCATATATTTT
cdr3_aa: CASSLLGGKNTIYF

v_call: TRBV5-1
clone_size: many
d_call: -
j_call: TRBJ2-7
cdr3_nt: TGTGCCAGCAGCTCCGACGGCTACGAGCAGTACTTC
cdr3_aa: CASSSDGYEQYF

v_call: TRBV4-2
clone_size: many
d_call: -
j_call: TRBJ2-1
cdr3_nt: TGTGCCAGCAGCCCAACGGCGGGGCCTGCAGGCAATGAGCAGTTCTTC
cdr3_aa: CASSPTAGPAGNEQFF

v_call: TRBV20-1
clone_size: many
d_call: TRBD2
j_call: TRBJ2-1
cdr3_nt: TGCAGTGCGGGACTAGCGGGAGGGAATGAGCAGTTCTTC
cdr3_aa: CSAGLAGGNEQFF

v_call: TRBV12-3/TRBV12-4
clone_size: many
d_call: -
j_call: TRBJ2-2
cdr3_nt: TGTGCCAGCAGGCGCCTGACTCGGAACACCGGGGAGCTGTTTTTT
cdr3_aa: CASRRLTRNTGELFF

v_call: TRBV20-1
clone_size: few
d_call: TRBD1
j_call: TRBJ1-1
cdr3_nt: TGCAGTGCTAGAGTAATAGGTACAGGGGTCACTGAAGCTTTCTTT
cdr3_aa: CSARVIGTGVTEAFF

v_call: TRBV5-1
clone_size: few
d_call: -
j_call: TRBJ2-2
cdr3_nt: TGCGCCAGCAGCTTTGGGCCTACGTACACCGGGGAGCTGTTTTTT
cdr3_aa: CASSFGPTYTGELFF

v_call: TRBV6-2/TRBV6-3
clone_size: few
d_call: -
j_call: TRBJ1-6
cdr3_nt: TGTGCCAGCAGTTACTCTTCCGGGCAGGCGAATTCACCCCTCCACTTT
cdr3_aa: CASSYSSGQANSPLHF

v_call: TRBV12-5
clone_size: -
d_call: -
j_call: TRBJ2-3
cdr3_nt: TGTGCTAGTGGGACGACTACCCATAGCACAGATACGCAGTATTTT
cdr3_aa: CASGTTTHSTDTQYF

v_call: TRBV6-5
clone_size: many
d_call: -
j_call: TRBJ1-4
cdr3_nt: TGTGCCAGCAGTTACTCGGAGTTTAATGAAAAACTGTTTTTT
cdr3_aa: CASSYSEFNEKLFF

v_call: TRBV6-2/TRBV6-3
clone_size: -
d_call: -
j_call: TRBJ2-1
cdr3_nt: TGTGCCAGCACCCCGCCCGTCAGCCTTTACAATGAGCAGTTCTTC
cdr3_aa: CASTPPVSLYNEQFF

v_call: TRBV5-1
clone_size: -
d_call: -
j_call: TRBJ2-7
cdr3_nt: TGCGCCAGCACCCGTCCGGGAGCCTACGAGCAGTACTTC
cdr3_aa: CASTRPGAYEQYF

v_call: TRBV20-1
clone_size: -
d_call: -
j_call: TRBJ2-3
cdr3_nt: TGCAGTGCTAGAGGGAAAACAGCAGATACGCAGTATTTT
cdr3_aa: CSARGKTADTQYF

v_call: TRBV4-3
clone_size: many
d_call: -
j_call: TRBJ2-3
cdr3_nt: TGCGCCAGCAGCCAAGGAGCGATCAGCACAGATACGCAGTATTTT
cdr3_aa: CASSQGAISTDTQYF

v_call: TRBV9
clone_size: -
d_call: -
j_call: TRBJ1-1
cdr3_nt: TGTGCCAGCAGCGGCTCGGAAAGGATGAACACTGAAGCTTTCTTT
cdr3_aa: CASSGSERMNTEAFF

v_call: TRBV28
clone_size: many
d_call: -
j_call: TRBJ1-1
cdr3_nt: TGTGCCAGCAGTTCGACAGCCGAAGCTTTCTTT
cdr3_aa: CASSSTAEAFF

v_call: TRBV24-1
clone_size: few
d_call: TRBD2
j_call: TRBJ2-3
cdr3_nt: TGTGCCACCAGTGATACGTTAGCGGGGCGCACAGATACGCAGTATTTT
cdr3_aa: CATSDTLAGRTDTQYF

v_call: TRBV4-3
clone_size: -
d_call: -
j_call: TRBJ2-7
cdr3_nt: TGCGCCAGCAGCCAAGATTCTAACGGTGCGAGGGAGCAGTACTTC
cdr3_aa: CASSQDSNGAREQYF

v_call: TRBV5-5
clone_size: few
d_call: -
j_call: TRBJ2-1
cdr3_nt: TGTGCCAGCAGCCCAGGACCCGGAACTGAGCAGTTCTTC
cdr3_aa: CASSPGPGTEQFF

v_call: TRBV20-1
clone_size: many
d_call: -
j_call: TRBJ2-3
cdr3_nt: TGCAGTGCGCGGACTGTCAGCACAGATACGCAGTATTTT
cdr3_aa: CSARTVSTDTQYF

v_call: TRBV7-3
clone_size: many
d_call: -
j_call: TRBJ2-1
cdr3_nt: TGTGCCAGCAGCACCCAGGGCCATGAGCAGTTCTTC
cdr3_aa: CASSTQGHEQFF

v_call: TRBV5-1
clone_size: many
d_call: TRBD2
j_call: TRBJ2-3
cdr3_nt: TGCGCCAGCAGCTTGGGGACTAGCGATAGCACAGATACGCAGTATTTT
cdr3_aa: CASSLGTSDSTDTQYF

v_call: TRBV20-1
clone_size: -
d_call: -
j_call: TRBJ2-3
cdr3_nt: TGCAGTGCCAGACAGGGAGGCGCGACAGATACGCAGTATTTT
cdr3_aa: CSARQGGATDTQYF

v_call: TRBV4-2
clone_size: few
d_call: -
j_call: TRBJ2-5
cdr3_nt: TGTGCCAGCAGCCGAGAACCCTCCGGGCCCCAGGATGGAGAGACCCAGTACTTC
cdr3_aa: CASSREPSGPQDGETQYF

v_call: TRBV6-4
clone_size: few
d_call: -
j_call: TRBJ2-1
cdr3_nt: TGTGCCAGCAGAAGGGGGGGAGAGCAGTTCTTC
cdr3_aa: CASRRGGEQFF

v_call: TRBV6-1
clone_size: many
d_call: -
j_call: TRBJ1-6
cdr3_nt: TGTGCCAGCAGTACCAAGGGTGGGGCAGTAGGATCACCCCTCCACTTT
cdr3_aa: CASSTKGGAVGSPLHF

v_call: TRBV18
clone_size: many
d_call: -
j_call: TRBJ2-5
cdr3_nt: TGTGCCAGCTCACCAAAAATAGCAGAAGAGACCCAGTACTTC
cdr3_aa: CASSPKIAEETQYF

v_call: TRBV12-3/TRBV12-4
clone_size: -
d_call: -
j_call: TRBJ2-4
cdr3_nt: TGTGCCAGCAGTCGCAGCTTATTCGGGCAAAACATTCAGTACTTC
cdr3_aa: CASSRSLFGQNIQYF

v_call: TRBV9
clone_size: many
d_call: -
j_call: TRBJ2-1
cdr3_nt: TGTGCCAGCAGCGTTGATACCCCCCCCTACAATGAGCAGTTCTTC
cdr3_aa: CASSVDTPPYNEQFF

v_call: TRBV19
clone_size: -
d_call: TRBD2
j_call: TRBJ2-5
cdr3_nt: TGTGCCAGTAGTAGCGGGACTAGCGGGAACCGGGGGGGAGAGACCCAGTACTTC
cdr3_aa: CASSSGTSGNRGGETQYF